The 31 T cell receptor beta chains given below trace back to one sample, sequenced in a study of human T cells and chemical hapten exposure. TCRdb re-called the RACE reads through MiXCR, storing one row per CDR3 protein. The sample records some 170,000 distinct CDR3 sequences, about a quarter being singletons. As to time point: patch test 3, about 24 weeks after DPC sensitization. Specified treatment: therapeutic diphenylcyclopropenone sensitization with weekly scalp DPC. Sequencing was performed on whole blood, taken in connection with sensitization to the hapten diphenylcyclopropenone (DPC). The receptor source for this set is a woman aged 18-35 years with alopecia areata. Some clones in this sample may be carry-over from other donors' samples.

The chain couples TRBV4-1 to TRBJ2-3; 9 nucleotides match TRBD2. The CDR3 is 16 amino acids. From germline, CDR1 is MGHRA and CDR2 YSYEKL. With 2 bases clipped from V and 3 bases from J, the junction kept 6 bases outside the gene matches. CDR3 coding DNA: TGCGCCAGCAGCCAATCCGCGGGGGGGGCGACAGATACGCAGTATTTT. Protein sequence: CASSQSAGGATDTQYF.

The gene calls are TRBV29-1 and TRBJ2-7, with a tentative D call TRBD2 (6 bases). Germline CDR1 is SQVTM and CDR2 is ANQGSEA. The CDR3 has 14 amino acids. Trimming left V 1 base short and J 4 bases short, with 14 bases between. CDR3 protein: CSVEVGGDAYEQYF. Written as DNA, the CDR3 is TGCAGCGTTGAAGTGGGGGGAGATGCTTACGAGCAGTACTTC.

In this sample, this clonotype turned up many times. The chain uses TRBV9 and TRBJ2-5; TRBD2 is a possible D gene (5 bases). CDR3 size: 13 residues. Between the trimmed V and J ends, which lost 3 bases and 4 bases, there was a span of 10 bases. Germline V gene lookup returns CDR1 SGDLS and CDR2 YYNGEE. CDR3 DNA sequence: TGTGCCAGCAGCGCCGGACTGAGAGAGACCCAGTACTTC. Translation gives CASSAGLRETQYF.

The rearrangement uses TRBV11-2 and TRBJ1-6, with D unclear. V lost 0 bases and J lost 4, with 13 bases in between. Germline V lookup: CDR1 SGHAT, CDR2 FQNNGV. This CDR3 spans 17 amino acids. The CDR3 nucleotides read TGTGCCAGCAGCTTAGATCTGTCAGCGTTGTATAATTCACCCCTCCACTTT. Amino acid sequence: CASSLDLSALYNSPLHF.

This sequence joins TRBV29-1 and TRBJ2-1; D remains unclear. V was pared by 4 bases and J by 5 bases, with 9 bases between. The CDR3 covers 12 residues. In germline, CDR1 is SQVTM, CDR2 ANQGSEA. The CDR3 spells CSVGQVNNEQFF. In nucleotides, the CDR3 is TGCAGCGTTGGCCAGGTTAACAATGAGCAGTTCTTC.

This clonotype has only a few counts. This chain links TRBV4-2 with TRBJ2-1; TRBD2 matches at 8 bases. The CDR3 is 17 amino acids. Germline V gene data show CDR1 as LGHNA and CDR2 as YNFKEQ. J was trimmed by 0 bases and V by 0 bases; bases with no gene match: 4. For the CDR3, the DNA is TGTGCCAGCAGCCAAGAGTTAGCGGGACGCTCCTACAATGAGCAGTTCTTC. It translates to CASSQELAGRSYNEQFF.

This clonotype turned up a few times. The chain employs TRBV15 and TRBJ2-3, with D unclear. CDR3 length: 12 residues. The germline CDR1 and CDR2 sequences are LNHNV and YYDKDF (reference sequence). Trimming took 3 bases from V and 11 from J, leaving 12 bases between them. CDR3 bases: TGTGCCACCAGCAGCGGTCCGGAAGGGCAGTATTTT. As protein: CATSSGPEGQYF.

The rearrangement joins TRBV20-1 to TRBJ2-7; D call uncertain. Trimming took off 5 bases at V and 2 bases at J, with 13 bases between the two ends. The CDR3 is 13 residues long. Germline CDR1 DFQATT, CDR2 SNEGSKA (reference sequence). The CDR3 DNA follows: TGCAGTGCTTTACATACGGCGGCCTACGAGCAGTACTTC. It specifies CSALHTAAYEQYF.

This clonotype was detected a few times. The genes are TRBV18 and TRBJ2-3; 10 positions match TRBD2. The CDR3 is 16 amino acids. V lost 3 bases, J lost 5 bases, and 8 bases stayed unmatched. CDR1 KGHSH and CDR2 LQKENI come from the germline V gene. CDR3 sequence: CASSPASGSFRDTQYF. The CDR3 DNA reads TGTGCCAGCTCACCGGCTAGCGGGAGTTTCAGAGATACGCAGTATTTT.

V is TRBV10-3 and J is TRBJ2-5, with D possibly matching TRBD2 (6 bases). In germline, CDR1 is ENHRY, CDR2 SYGVKD. CDR3 length: 13 amino acids. Trimming removed 7 bases at V and 0 bases at J, with 9 bases between. For the CDR3, the DNA is TGTGCCATCAACGGGGACTACCAAGAGACCCAGTACTTC. Its translation: CAINGDYQETQYF.

This clonotype was observed at least ten times. The V call is TRBV29-1, the J call TRBJ2-5, with D possibly being TRBD2 (7 bases). The germline V gene encodes CDR1 SQVTM and CDR2 ANQGSEA. CDR3 length: 14 residues. CDR3 protein: CSTIPGGAGGTQYF. CDR3 DNA sequence: TGCAGTACAATCCCGGGGGGCGCTGGCGGGACCCAGTACTTC.

This chain connects TRBV5-1 to TRBJ2-2, with D unresolved. Trimming removed 0 bases from V and 3 bases from J, with 12 bases in between. The CDR3 is 16 amino acids. CDR1 is SGHRS and CDR2 is YFSETQ in the germline V gene. CDR3 bases: TGCGCCAGCAGCTTGGCCGGGTTAGGCGACACCGGGGAGCTGTTTTTT. Translating gives CASSLAGLGDTGELFF.

This clonotype was seen a few times. The chain links TRBV9 to TRBJ2-5, with TRBD1 matching 10 bases. With 4 bases clipped from V and 5 bases from J, the junction kept 11 bases outside the gene matches. Germline CDR1 reads SGDLS; CDR2 reads YYNGEE. The CDR3 loop spans 16 amino acids. The CDR3 sequence is CASSPRDRGFSETQYF. CDR3 in DNA: TGTGCCAGCAGCCCACGGGACAGGGGTTTTTCGGAGACCCAGTACTTC.

This clonotype has a handful of counts. A much larger clone sits a single nucleotide away, making a read error possible. The chain has TRBV11-3 and TRBJ1-1, with D hard to call. V shed 0 bases and J shed 0 bases, with 2 bases lying between them. This CDR3 contains 13 residues. CDR1 and CDR2 (germline): SGHNT, YENEEA. This chain's CDR3 is CASSLEMNTEAFF. DNA for the CDR3: TGTGCCAGCAGCTTAGAGATGAACACTGAAGCTTTCTTT.

The chain is built from TRBV3-2 and TRBJ1-4; TRBD1 was called by the table and not checked on the DNA. TRBV3-2 is deemed a pseudogene. This CDR3 is built from 15 residues. CDR3 protein: CASSRVTEFNEKLFF. CDR3 nucleotides: TGTGCCAGCAGCCGAGTGACAGAGTTTAATGAAAAACTGTTTTTT.

The chain carries TRBV3-1 and TRBJ2-1, with 7 nucleotides matching TRBD2. Germline CDR1 is LGHDT and CDR2 is YNNKEL (reference sequence). The CDR3 runs 16 residues. With 5 bases clipped from V and 2 bases from J, the junction kept 9 bases outside the gene matches. CDR3 nucleotide sequence: TGTGCCAGCAGCGGGCTCGAGCGGGGACCCTACAATGAGCAGTTCTTC. Its protein is CASSGLERGPYNEQFF.

This clonotype was counted a few times. The chain carries TRBV6-2 or TRBV6-3 and TRBJ2-1; tentatively, D is TRBD2 (5 bases). This CDR3 region has 16 residues. CDR1 is MNHEY and CDR2 is SVGEGT in the germline V gene. Trimming cost V 8 bases and J 0 bases, with 17 bases left between them. The CDR3, as DNA: TGTGCCAGCCGAGGGCAGGCTAAAACCTCCTACAATGAGCAGTTCTTC. Its translation: CASRGQAKTSYNEQFF.

This clonotype came up a few times. The chain uses TRBV9 and TRBJ2-7; 10 nucleotides align to TRBD2. The V gene's germline CDR1 is SGDLS and CDR2 YYNGEE. The CDR3 spans 13 residues. V dropped 2 bases and J dropped 5; count of bases not matched to a gene: 1. The CDR3 sequence is CASSVSGRDEQYF. CDR3 bases: TGTGCCAGCAGCGTGAGCGGGAGGGACGAGCAGTACTTC.

CDR3 region: CASSFPPDRRQYF. The DNA of the CDR3 is TGTGCCAGCAGCTTCCCCCCGGACCGGAGGCAGTACTTC. The chain uses TRBV7-2 and TRBJ2-7, with D unclear. This CDR3 has 13 residues. Trimming shortened V by 3 bases and J by 9 bases, and 15 bases separated the two germline ends. Looked up from germline, CDR1 is SGHTA and CDR2 is FQGNSA. The full variable domain, completed using reference TRBV7-2 and TRBJ2-7, is GAGVSQSPSNKVTEKGKDVELRCDPISGHTALYWYRQSLGQGLEFLIYFQGNSAPDKSGLPSDRFSAERTGGSVSTLTIQRTQQEDSAVYLCASSFPPDRRQYFGPGTRLTVT.

The chain combines TRBV7-2 with TRBJ2-4; D may be TRBD2 (5 bases). Deletions cut 5 bases from V and 0 bases from J, with 11 bases between. Per germline, CDR1 SGHTA and CDR2 FQGNSA. The CDR3 has 15 amino acids. CDR3 sequence: CASSLREIAKNIQYF. Here the CDR3 DNA reads TGTGCCAGCAGCCTACGGGAAATAGCCAAAAACATTCAGTACTTC.

The gene calls are TRBV30 and TRBJ2-7, with 7 bases identical to TRBD1. The CDR3 is 13 residues long. The germline V gene encodes CDR1 GTSNPN and CDR2 SVGIG (reference sequence). The J segment lost 6 bases and the V segment lost 1 base, leaving 6 bases of the junction unmatched. CDR3: CAWSEKTGSEQYF. CDR3 in DNA: TGTGCCTGGAGTGAGAAGACAGGGAGCGAGCAGTACTTC. Combining the CDR3 with reference TRBV30 and TRBJ2-7 gives the whole variable domain SQTIHQWPATLVQPVGSPLSLECTVEGTSNPNLYWYRQAAGRGLQLLFYSVGIGQISSEVPQNLSASRPQDRQFILSSKKLLLSDSGFYLCAWSEKTGSEQYFGPGTRLTVT.

This chain links TRBV10-3 with TRBJ2-3; D remains unclear. The CDR3 sequence is 13 residues long. Germline loops: CDR1 ENHRY, CDR2 SYGVKD. The V end was cut by 2 bases, the J end by 2 bases, with 5 bases between. The CDR3 coding sequence is TGTGCCATCAGTGAGGGGCCCACAGATACGCAGTATTTT. This encodes CAISEGPTDTQYF.

This clonotype has a handful of counts. V gene TRBV6-2 or TRBV6-3 combines with J gene TRBJ2-1; 9 bases line up with TRBD2. This CDR3 has 16 residues. The J segment lost 8 bases and the V segment lost 2 bases, leaving 10 bases of the junction unmatched. Per the germline V gene, CDR1 is MNHEY and CDR2 is SVGEGT. The CDR3 protein is CASSYGGGGARDEQFF. For the CDR3, the DNA is TGTGCCAGCAGTTACGGAGGCGGGGGGGCCCGGGATGAGCAGTTCTTC.

The chain joins TRBV7-9 to TRBJ2-7; D unclear. V gave up 6 bases and J gave up 2 bases, with 5 bases separating them. CDR1 and CDR2 (germline): SEHNR, FQNEAQ (reference sequence). The CDR3 consists of 11 residues. CDR3 amino acids: CASSDPYEQYF. The CDR3 coding sequence is TGTGCCAGCAGTGACCCCTACGAGCAGTACTTC.

At least ten counts were recorded for this clonotype. The chain's CDR3 is CASSTPGGSSYNEQFF. DNA for the CDR3: TGTGCCAGCAGTACCCCTGGCGGGAGCTCCTACAATGAGCAGTTCTTC. This rearrangement joins TRBV28 to TRBJ2-1; 7 bases are a match to TRBD2. Trimming removed 5 bases from V and 0 bases from J; junction bases left unmatched: 7. From germline, CDR1 is MDHEN and CDR2 SYDVKM. The CDR3 has 16 amino acids. The full variable domain, completed using reference TRBV28 and TRBJ2-1, is DVKVTQSSRYLVKRTGEKVFLECVQDMDHENMFWYRQDPGLGLRLIYFSYDVKMKEKGDIPEGYSVSREKKERFSLILESASTNQTSMYLCASSTPGGSSYNEQFFGPGTRLTVL.

This clonotype was seen more than once but under ten times. The chain carries TRBV7-8 and TRBJ1-3; no definite D call. CDR1 is SGHVS and CDR2 is FQNEAQ in the germline V gene. V was shortened by 2 bases and J by 9 bases, with 11 bases between the two germline ends. This CDR3 is 13 amino acids long. The CDR3, as DNA: TGTGCCAGCAGCTTAAAGGCGGCGGCCACCATATATTTT. The encoded protein is CASSLKAAATIYF.

V usage is TRBV4-1 and J usage is TRBJ2-6; D gene ambiguous. Germline lookup yields CDR1 MGHRA and CDR2 YSYEKL. The CDR3 sequence is 13 residues long. The V and J ends lost 5 bases and 1 base respectively, with 3 bases between them. CDR3 region: CASSGSGANVLTF. CDR3 sequence (DNA): TGCGCCAGCAGCGGGTCTGGGGCCAACGTCCTGACTTTC.

The chain links TRBV7-2 to TRBJ2-1, with 8 bases identical to TRBD2. V shed 5 bases, J shed 3 bases, and the junction held 9 bases outside the gene matches. Germline V gene sequence: CDR1 SGHTA, CDR2 FQGNSA. The CDR3 consists of 16 residues. CDR3: CASSILSGALYNEQFF. The CDR3 region has the DNA TGTGCCAGCAGCATACTTAGCGGGGCCCTCTACAATGAGCAGTTCTTC.

The chain is built from TRBV4-1 and TRBJ2-3; no firm D call. The V end lost 2 bases, the J end lost 0 bases, and 12 bases lay between the germline ends. The CDR3 covers 16 residues. The germline V gene has CDR1 MGHRA and CDR2 YSYEKL. CDR3 sequence (DNA): TGCGCCAGCAGCCAACTCGCTTCTCCCAGCACAGATACGCAGTATTTT. Translated: CASSQLASPSTDTQYF.

The J gene is TRBJ2-1, the V gene TRBV6-2 or TRBV6-3; 9 bases fit TRBD2. With 5 bases clipped from V and 8 bases from J, the junction kept 7 bases outside the gene matches. Germline V gene lookup returns CDR1 MNHEY and CDR2 SVGEGT. The CDR3 contains 14 residues. DNA for the CDR3: TGTGCCAGCAGTGAGACTAGCGGTATCCATGAGCAGTTCTTC. Encoded protein: CASSETSGIHEQFF.

This chain connects TRBV7-9 to TRBJ2-7; TRBD1 aligns across 7 bases. Trimming cost V 3 bases and J 2 bases; bases outside gene matches: 10. There are 16 residues in the CDR3. Germline V gene sequence: CDR1 SEHNR, CDR2 FQNEAQ (reference sequence). The CDR3 sequence: CASSLARDSTTYEQYF. As DNA, the CDR3 is TGTGCCAGCAGCTTGGCTCGGGACAGTACTACCTACGAGCAGTACTTC. Based on the CDR3 plus reference TRBV7-9 and TRBJ2-7, the full variable domain is DTGVSQNPRHKITKRGQNVTFRCDPISEHNRLYWYRQTLGQGPEFLTYFQNEAQLEKSRLLSDRFSAERPKGSFSTLEIQRTEQGDSAMYLCASSLARDSTTYEQYFGPGTRLTVT.